This T cell receptor beta chain was profiled in a study of cytomegalovirus exposure and HLA in healthy donors (dated by TCRdb to about 2017). Regarding the complete study: In an earlier analysis of approximately 640 of the donors, under 300 Gb of sequence data and roughly 100 million unique TCR beta sequences from about 179 million T cells were reported. About 310 gigabases of sequencing data and 80 million or so unique TCR sequences were included in an early release covering roughly 600 HLA-typed donors. Of the roughly 400 genotyped donors, 81% fell in the genetic ancestry cluster associated with self-reported Caucasian donors. The aim of the study was to test whether cataloging public T cell receptors could identify signatures of past pathogen exposure. Using immunosequencing, the study profiled T cell repertoires from around 680 subjects and related those repertoires to cytomegalovirus serostatus. In addition to the first cohort of hundreds of subjects, a separate validation cohort of 120 different subjects was used. The study combined high-throughput TCR immunosequencing, statistical association of individual TCRs with disease status, and machine learning to predict cytomegalovirus infection status. A later analysis re-analyzed previously published TCR beta repertoires from 650 to 800 donors and added high-resolution HLA genotyping to study TCR occurrence patterns. The later analysis used no new phenotypic data to find candidate immune exposures, relying instead on TCR beta sequences and their occurrence across donors. An earlier analysis of approximately 630 of the donors applied high-throughput TCR beta sequencing to assess whether each TCR beta V gene segment acted as functional or pseudogenic. Donor age, sex, ethnicity and CMV serostatus were compiled alongside the repertoire data. A later genetic analysis took genome-wide SNP genotypes for 398 of the 666 donors and used that subset as a discovery cohort. Every discovery cohort repertoire had been produced on one sequencing platform. HLA typing covered class I and class II loci at four-digit resolution. Typing coverage varied by locus: roughly 629-640 donors for A, B, C, DRB1 and DQB1; more than 500 for DQA1; over 600 for DPA1; more than 450 for DPB1. Roughly five DR-DQ haplotypes were handled as single units for association and clustering because linkage in the cohort was strong. On average, around 200,000 unique TCR beta nucleotide sequences were sequenced per donor among several hundred genotyped donors of the cohort, with around 19% of those sequences being non-productive.

The cohort comprised fewer than 750 healthy bone marrow donors. At the time of sampling, all cohort members were nominally healthy, though unrecorded immune exposures were likely present. The donor tested CMV seropositive, placing the donor among the 250 to 300 seropositive members of the cohort. A peripheral blood sample was provided by each donor, and peripheral blood mononuclear cells were used for TCR beta sequencing. Genomic DNA was extracted from the blood cell samples with the Qiagen DNeasy Blood Extraction Kit. Looking up the germline V gene yields CDR1 SGDLS and CDR2 YYNGEE. The cysteine opens and the phenylalanine closes a CDR3 of 15 amino acids. Only the CDR3 DNA stays, 45 bases, in frame from base 1. V is clipped by 0 bases and J by 3 bases, and the sequence between their germline boundaries is 9 bases long. As to this clone: Its target antigen remains unknown. It has no much larger one-base neighbor in the sample; base qualities were not kept.

The library came from the immunoSEQ multiplex PCR assay. For the multiplex PCR, a mixture combining 60 forward primers for TCR Vbeta segments and 13 reverse primers for TCR Jbeta segments was used. The CDR3 region of rearranged TCR beta genes was amplified from genomic DNA with a multiplex PCR assay. On the Illumina HiSeq System, the amplified TCR beta libraries were sequenced as 87-base-pair reads. The source study handled its data this way. Across the 670 or so repertoires, a later analysis counted approximately 75 million unique TCR beta chains, around 11 million of which were shared by at least two donors. To remove PCR and sequencing errors, raw reads were error-corrected and collapsed into unique sequences using a nearest-neighbor algorithm that merged closely related sequences. V, D and J gene segments were assigned by aligning CDR3 sequences to IMGT reference sequences. For a sequence to be retained, a match of at least six nucleotides was required to both a V gene segment and a J gene segment. Rearrangements were called productive when the CDR3 lacked stop codons and stayed in frame with V and J; all others were non-productive. Following IMGT convention, CDR3 was defined as the stretch from the second conserved V-encoded cysteine to the conserved J-encoded phenylalanine. The earlier analysis of a few hundred of the donors excluded any sequence lacking an unambiguous match to a single V gene segment. An earlier analysis of 500 to 600 of the donors classified V segments as functional when productive rearrangements were above 56.7% and as segregating when the standard deviation between donors was above 5%. To diagnose cytomegalovirus status from the catalog of TCR beta chain sequences, a statistical classification framework was built. V and J gene assignment, in a later analysis, came from comparing TCR nucleotide sequences with IMGT/GENE-DB human TR gene sequences. In a later analysis, CDR3 sequences and most-parsimonious VDJ recombination scenarios were assigned using the TCRdist pipeline. A later analysis defined each TCR beta chain by its CDR3 amino acid sequence plus V-gene family, and excluded reads lacking a unique V-gene family. As a way to deal with suspected cross-contamination and a sequencing artifact, a later analysis dropped roughly 620 nucleotide sequences that were highly shared and had low generation probability. For each public chain, a later analysis derived a clonal expansion index from normalized ranks of inferred template counts within each repertoire. In a later analysis, generation probabilities were computed using a VDJ recombination model fitted to out-of-frame rearrangements, and the results were checked against IGoR. In a later analysis, TCR-TCR, TCR-HLA and TCR-CMV co-occurrence was scored with hypergeometric tests, and a repertoire-size bias correction was applied to TCR pairs. In a later analysis, false discovery rates were estimated by permuting HLA or CMV assignments 20 times. In a later analysis, co-occurring TCRs were grouped with DBSCAN, and TCRdist sequence similarity was added when clustering was performed within HLA-allele-positive subsets. For co-occurrence clustering, repertoires with fewer than 30,000 or more than 120,000 public chains were excluded, along with several repertoires with anomalous nucleotide sharing. Not all clones reach the TCRdb copy of this immuneACCESS table, which keeps in-frame sequences only. Checked studies attribute under half of the gap to unresolved V genes and leave the rest unexplained. V, J and clone size reflect that table, while D and trimming were determined from the DNA. In all, the sample holds approximately 150,000 clones, and 80% of those were seen once. The ten biggest clones cover around 7% of the sample.

Paper-wide results and their limitations: A further reported finding was that TCR beta sequences accurately predicted the HLA-A and HLA-B alleles for most subjects in the first cohort. According to a later analysis, most CMV-associated TCR beta chains appeared to be HLA-restricted, and the HLA associations seemed to be driven largely by CMV exposure. In a later analysis, some 17,000 TCR beta sequences were associated with specific HLA alleles at a false discovery rate of 0.05. Most TCR sequences were observed very rarely across donors, whereas some public TCRs were present in many individuals. A cluster of highly shared sequence variants was judged likely to represent a technical artifact of the sequencing pipeline. Compared with equally common non-associated chains, HLA-associated TCR beta chains in a later analysis were more clonally expanded and had lower generation probabilities. In this cohort, only TCR beta chains were sequenced, and detectable features were limited by the absence of alpha or paired-chain data. Compared with the 666-donor mean, donors in an Asian-associated ancestry cluster had fewer N-insertions in productive TCRs, according to a later genetic analysis. According to the authors, the approach could potentially be generalized to other disease states and immunological phenotypes. In the study, approximately 160 TCR beta chains were listed as associated with cytomegalovirus. Linkage disequilibrium might explain the correlated functional status among segregating V segments, but an unknown experimental factor could not be ruled out. A later genetic analysis associated a missense DCLRE1C variant with V-gene and J-gene trimming of TCR beta chains, and an independent cohort replicated the association. In vitro tests confirmed that a few of the cytomegalovirus-associated TCR beta chains recognize cytomegalovirus antigens. HLA typing was unavailable for some donors at each locus, so association tests used only the typed subset. Several of the top co-occurrence clusters appeared to be linked to parvovirus B19, influenza, CMV and Epstein-Barr virus, according to a later analysis. The presence/absence analyses assumed that sequencing depth was roughly uniform across donors, and that assumption may not be true. In a later analysis, the rate of TCR association differed among HLA loci, with DRB1 alleles having the most associated TCRs and HLA-C alleles having the fewest. When HLA alleles, especially DR and DQ, strongly co-occurred, attributing TCR associations to individual alleles was difficult. The classifier was reported to diagnose cytomegalovirus status with high specificity and sensitivity in both the original and validation cohorts. Over 15 rarely observed V segments, including chromosome 9 orphons, were excluded from the earlier analysis of a few hundred of the donors because counts were too low. Some IMGT-functional V segments, including TRBV6-2 and TRBV6-3, could not be told apart with the 87-base-pair reads, so those segments were excluded. Immune exposure information for the cohort was limited to CMV serostatus. In an earlier analysis of about 550 of the donors, most TCR beta V segments were observed in productive rearrangements about 87% or about 30% of the time, broadly matching IMGT annotations.

Sequenced input: PBMCs. The receptor's source is a young man in good health and CMV-seropositive. The chain links TRBV9 with TRBJ2-2, with the D gene not confidently named. The CDR3 reads as follows: CASSVGDTYTGELFF. At the DNA level, the sequence is TGTGCCAGCAGCGTAGGAGACACCTACACCGGGGAGCTGTTTTTT. Joined to the reference TRBV9 and TRBJ2-2 proteins, this CDR3 gives the full variable domain: DSGVTQTPKHLITATGQRVTLRCSPRSGDLSVYWYQQSLDQGLQFLIQYYNGEERAKGNILERFSAQQFPDLHSELNLSSLELGDSALYFCASSVGDTYTGELFFGEGSRLTVL.